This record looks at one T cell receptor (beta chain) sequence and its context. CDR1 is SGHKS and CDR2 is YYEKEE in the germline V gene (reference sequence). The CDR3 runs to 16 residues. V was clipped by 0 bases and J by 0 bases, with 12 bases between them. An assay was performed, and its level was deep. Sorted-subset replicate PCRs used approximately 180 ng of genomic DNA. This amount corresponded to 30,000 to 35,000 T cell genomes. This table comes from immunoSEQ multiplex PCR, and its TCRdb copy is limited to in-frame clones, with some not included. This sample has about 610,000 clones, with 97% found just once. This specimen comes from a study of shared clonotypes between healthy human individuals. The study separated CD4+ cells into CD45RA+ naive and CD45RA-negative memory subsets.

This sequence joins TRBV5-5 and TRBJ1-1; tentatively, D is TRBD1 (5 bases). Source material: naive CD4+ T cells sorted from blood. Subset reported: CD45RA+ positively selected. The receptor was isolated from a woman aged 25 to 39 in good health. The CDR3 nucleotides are TGTGCCAGCAGCTTGGACGGAGGGACCTTGAACACTGAAGCTTTCTTT. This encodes CASSLDGGTLNTEAFF.